The source of this TCR beta chain is a study of vaccination effects on CD4 cells after COVID-19. Generated by immunoSEQ multiplex PCR, the TCRdb table keeps only in-frame clones and is missing some. Among more than 55,000 clones listed, 78% were seen once. Study findings and constraints: Marked contraction was observed in infection-induced and vaccine-induced clones late after vaccination.

About this clone: The target antigen is unknown.

CD4+ T cells were isolated after 10 days of culture. Either the BNT162b2 or mRNA-1273 vaccine was given to participants in two doses. Previously uninfected by SARS-CoV-2, the vaccine recipients also showed negative nucleocapsid antibodies. The J segment lost 6 bases and the V segment lost 0 bases, leaving 6 bases of the junction unmatched. There are 16 residues in the CDR3. Per the germline V gene, CDR1 is SGHRS and CDR2 is YFSETQ. This TCR came from a human donor who received a COVID-19 vaccine. The sequencing here drew on CD4+ T cells from PBMCs cultured without peptide, taken after COVID-19 vaccination. This sequence joins TRBV5-1 and TRBJ2-3, with TRBD2 identical over 11 bases. The CDR3 DNA sequence: TGCGCCAGCAGCTTGGGTCGACTAGCGGGATTGGATACGCAGTATTTT. Protein product: CASSLGRLAGLDTQYF. The complete variable domain, with remaining parts taken from reference TRBV5-1 and TRBJ2-3, reads KAGVTQTPRYLIKTRGQQVTLSCSPISGHRSVSWYQQTPGQGLQFLFEYFSETQRNKGNFPGRFSGRQFSNSRSEMNVSTLELGDSALYLCASSLGRLAGLDTQYFGPGTRLTVL.